The sequence of this TCR beta chain was determined in a study of type 1 regulatory T cells. Whole-study context: T-allo10 is a Tr1-enriched, alloantigen-specific CD4 T cell product made in vitro.

One entry per CDR3 protein, called by TCRdb with MiXCR from the reads. Of 14,000 to 15,000 distinct CDR3 sequences listed, around 15% are singletons. This clonotype appeared many times. The antigen is unknown. The CDR3 is made up of 14 amino acids. The germline V gene encodes CDR1 DFQATT and CDR2 SNEGSKA (reference sequence). The V gene end was trimmed by 1 base and the J gene end by 7 bases; junction bases not matched to a gene: 6. The source of this sequence is a human donor in good health. The V call is TRBV20-1, the J call TRBJ2-1; 8 bases are shared with TRBD2. Sequencing was done on a sample of cultured T cells, either the whole culture or a sorted T cell fraction (not recorded which). CDR3 nucleotides: TGCAGTGCTAGAGTCACTAGCGGCCGAAATGAGCAGTTCTTC. Its translation: CSARVTSGRNEQFF.